The clone carrying this TCR beta chain was seen only once. Other DNA sequences in this specimen translate into the identical CDR3. These data are taken from a study of shared clonotypes between healthy human individuals. The V end was cut by 0 bases, the J end by 0 bases, with 6 bases between. This CDR3 has 15 amino acids. CDR1 is MNHEY, CDR2 SVGAGI, per germline. The protocol was immunoSEQ multiplex PCR, while the TCRdb copy is restricted to in-frame clones and leaves out a portion. The sample contains 2 million to 2.5 million clones, about 94% of which appear only once. Into CD45RA+ naive and CD45RA-negative memory subsets, the CD4+ cells were split.

Input material: naive CD4+ T cells sorted from blood. Described subset: CD45RA+ positively selected. This TCR was recovered from a young man in good health. V is TRBV6-5 and J is TRBJ2-1, with D unclear. The CDR3: CASSYSGSSYNEQFF. CDR3 nucleotides: TGTGCCAGCAGTTACTCGGGAAGCTCCTACAATGAGCAGTTCTTC.